There are many counts of the clone carrying this TCR beta chain. What it recognizes is unknown. Read data end 3 residues before the CDR3 end; the end is taken from the germline J gene. Germline CDR1 is SGHVS and CDR2 is FQNEAQ. V lost 5 bases and J 4 bases, leaving 17 bases between the germline ends. This CDR3 region has 15 residues. This sample is part of a study of T cell clonality in common variable immunodeficiency. Study-level points and caveats: T cell subpopulation sequencing would be needed to explain CVID clonality.

Clones were read by immunoSEQ multiplex PCR, and TCRdb kept only the in-frame ones, dropping some. The record shows tens of thousands of clones for this sample, with no singletons present. The source is a person aged 18 to 70 in good health. Sequenced input: peripheral blood mononuclear cells. The J gene is TRBJ2-5, the V gene TRBV7-8; maybe TRBD2 (6 bases). This CDR3 reads CASSIKAGSGETQYF. The sequenced CDR3 bases are TGTGCCAGCAGCATCAAAGCGGGCTCGGGAGAGACC.